This entry concerns a single T cell receptor (beta chain). Antigen: not known. This record comes from a study of beta chain features in type 1 diabetes. Expressed TCRB transcripts got sequenced, as all isolated RNA was reverse transcribed. Here immunoSEQ multiplex PCR was the method, and the copy in TCRdb shows in-frame clones only, minus some. The table shows 810,000 or so clones, with under 20% occurring only once. The CDR3 is 15 residues long. V lost 5 bases and J lost 2; bases outside the gene matches: 9. Germline loops: CDR1 SGHTA, CDR2 FQGNSA. The study's findings and limits: At VDJ recombination sites, type 1 diabetes patients had fewer insertions and more deleted nucleotides. It was among patients, rather than healthy donors, that naive, central memory and Treg TCRB repertoires appeared more similar. These data did not resolve whether HLA type affects TCRB rearrangement. All four CD4+ subsets of Type 1 diabetes patients contained TCRB CDR3s that were moderately but significantly shorter.

This sequence was found in a woman under 30 in good health. The rearrangement links TRBV7-2 to TRBJ2-7; 7 bases are shared with TRBD1. The sample taken for sequencing was naive CD4+ T cells from blood. The DNA for the CDR3 is TGTGCCAGCAGCCAAGTACCCCAGGGGGCCTACGAGCAGTACTTC. Protein sequence: CASSQVPQGAYEQYF.